This TCR beta chain was identified in a study of PD-1 blockade in classical Hodgkin lymphoma. The study's findings and limits: Significantly greater TCR diversity emerged by C4D1 in CD4+ cells but not CD8+ cells. Patients with an early start, nivolumab under 1 year after ASCT, were excluded.

As regards this clone: Its target is unknown.

Patients all relapsed after autologous stem cell transplantation, and there was variation in brentuximab vedotin exposure. Germline CDR1 reads MNHEY; CDR2 reads SMNVEV (reference sequence). V gave up 4 bases and J gave up 3 bases; unmatched junction bases: 6. The CDR3 consists of 16 residues. The method was immunoSEQ multiplex PCR; TCRdb's version includes in-frame clones alone and lacks a portion of them. This table holds 84,000 or so clones, about nine tenths found once. J is TRBJ2-1 and V is TRBV27; 10 bases map to TRBD2. The TCR sequence derives from a human donor with classical Hodgkin lymphoma. This specimen was peripheral blood mononuclear cells (PBMCs), taken before the second cycle of nivolumab. DNA of the CDR3: TGTGCCAGCAGTTCTGAAGGACTAGCGGACTACAATGAGCAGTTCTTC. Translating it yields CASSSEGLADYNEQFF.